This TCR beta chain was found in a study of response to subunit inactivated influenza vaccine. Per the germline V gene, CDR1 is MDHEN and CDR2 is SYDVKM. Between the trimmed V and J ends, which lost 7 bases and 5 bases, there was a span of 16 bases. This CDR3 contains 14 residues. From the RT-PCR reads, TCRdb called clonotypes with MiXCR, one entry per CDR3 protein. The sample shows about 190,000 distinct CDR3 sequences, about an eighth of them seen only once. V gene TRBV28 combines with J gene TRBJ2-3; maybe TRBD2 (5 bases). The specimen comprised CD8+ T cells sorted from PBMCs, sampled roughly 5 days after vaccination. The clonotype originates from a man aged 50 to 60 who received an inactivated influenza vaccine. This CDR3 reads CASTSLGGLDTQYF. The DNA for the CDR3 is TGTGCCAGCACCTCACTAGGAGGATTAGATACGCAGTATTTT.